Below, 10 T cell receptor beta chains from the same sample are listed, as sequenced in a study of T cells in Graves' hyperthyroidism and ophthalmopathy. The investigators amplified TCR beta CDR3 regions from RNA transcripts. Researchers ran a first-round RT-PCR on the TCR CDR3 using the HTBI primer set. From the multiplex PCR reads, TCRdb called clonotypes with MiXCR, one entry per CDR3 protein. The sample holds about 250,000 distinct CDR3 sequences, more than 20% seen once. The sample taken for sequencing was blood. Source of these receptors: a woman aged 40 to 50 with Graves' ophthalmopathy.

Here the CDR3 DNA reads TGTGCCAGCAGTCCTAGGACAGGGACAGGAAGGCAGTACTTC. Its protein is CASSPRTGTGRQYF. This chain links TRBV28 with TRBJ2-7; TRBD1 matches at 8 bases. Germline CDR1 reads MDHEN; CDR2 reads SYDVKM. This CDR3 comprises 14 residues. Trimming removed 5 bases from V and 9 bases from J; junction bases left unmatched: 12. The full variable domain, rest sourced from reference TRBV28 and TRBJ2-7, is DVKVTQSSRYLVKRTGEKVFLECVQDMDHENMFWYRQDPGLGLRLIYFSYDVKMKEKGDIPEGYSVSREKKERFSLILESASTNQTSMYLCASSPRTGTGRQYFGPGTRLTVT.

This clonotype was seen at least ten times. This rearrangement joins TRBV4-1 to TRBJ1-2; 7 bases fit TRBD1. Germline V gene sequence: CDR1 MGHRA, CDR2 YSYEKL. The CDR3 is made up of 14 amino acids. V was clipped by 3 bases and J by 6 bases; unmatched bases: 7. The CDR3 loop is CASSQETGPDGYTF. CDR3 sequence (DNA): TGCGCCAGCAGCCAGGAGACAGGGCCGGATGGCTACACCTTC.

This clonotype was counted at least ten times. V is TRBV6-2 or TRBV6-3 and J is TRBJ2-7, with D uncertain. V was shortened by 0 bases and J by 5 bases, with 8 bases between the two germline ends. Germline V CDR1 and CDR2: MNHEY, SVGEGT. The CDR3 extends over 13 amino acids. The CDR3 coding sequence is TGTGCCAGCAGTTACTCCAGACGGAACGAGCAGTACTTC. It yields the protein CASSYSRRNEQYF.

This clonotype was recorded at least ten times. This rearrangement joins TRBV11-2 to TRBJ2-6; 7 nucleotides agree with TRBD1. After removal of 0 bases from V and 4 bases from J, the junction contained 9 bases not matched to a gene. The CDR3 totals 18 residues. Germline lookup yields CDR1 SGHAT and CDR2 FQNNGV. CDR3 DNA: TGTGCCAGCAGCTTAGAAGGCACGACAGGGTACGGGGCCAACGTCCTGACTTTC. This gives the protein CASSLEGTTGYGANVLTF.

V is TRBV6-1 and J is TRBJ2-2; D gene ambiguous. CDR1 and CDR2 (germline): MNHNS, SASEGT. V shed 6 bases and J shed 1 base, with 6 bases lying between them. This CDR3 has 13 amino acids. The CDR3 region is CASRTENTGELFF. CDR3 sequence (DNA): TGTGCCAGCAGGACGGAGAACACCGGGGAGCTGTTTTTT.

This clonotype was picked up many times. The chain recombines TRBV28 with TRBJ1-5, with TRBD1 identical over 8 bases. The V and J ends lost 1 base and 5 bases, in that order; junction bases with no gene match: 7. CDR3 length equals 16 residues. The germline CDR1 and CDR2 sequences are MDHEN and SYDVKM. CDR3 amino acids: CASSLLASGGYQPQHF. CDR3 sequence (DNA): TGTGCCAGCAGTTTATTGGCTTCAGGGGGCTATCAGCCCCAGCATTTT.

This clonotype was counted between two and nine times. The chain carries TRBV28 and TRBJ2-4; TRBD1 or TRBD2 may be the D gene (5 bases each). This CDR3 is built from 13 residues. Trimming removed 7 bases at V and 7 bases at J, with 14 bases between. Germline V gene sequence: CDR1 MDHEN, CDR2 SYDVKM. The CDR3 nucleotides read TGTGCCAGCAATATTCAGGGAGAGAACATTCAGTACTTC. It yields the protein CASNIQGENIQYF.

The gene calls are TRBV6-5 and TRBJ2-7; D is possibly TRBD2 (6 bases). Trimming took off 0 bases at V and 7 bases at J, with 16 bases between the two ends. Germline loops: CDR1 MNHEY, CDR2 SVGAGI. The CDR3 sequence is 15 residues long. In DNA form, the CDR3 reads TGTGCCAGCAGTTACTCGAAATCGACTGCGGGGGAGCAGTACTTC. Translating it yields CASSYSKSTAGEQYF.

In its sample, this clonotype was seen many times. The chain carries TRBV4-2 and TRBJ1-2, with no clear D. V was clipped by 1 base and J by 4 bases, with 10 bases between them. Germline V CDR1 and CDR2: LGHNA, YNFKEQ. The CDR3 is 14 residues long. Here the CDR3 reads CASSQGERVYGYTF. CDR3 in DNA: TGTGCCAGCAGCCAAGGGGAAAGGGTCTATGGCTACACCTTC.

A word on this clonotype: The junction does not match germline at one end; this may be a read error. The chain links TRBV7-2 to TRBJ2-4, with D possibly called TRBD1 or TRBD2 (6 bases each). This CDR3 has 15 amino acids. Looked up from germline, CDR1 is SGHTA and CDR2 is FQGNSA. In DNA, the CDR3 is TGTGCCAGCAGCCTAGCGCTGGGCAGGGGCTACATTCAGTACTTC. Translated, it gives CASSLALGRGYIQYF.